The present T cell receptor (beta chain) was sequenced within a study of shared T cell receptors in the human thymus. In germline, CDR1 is SGHRS, CDR2 YFSETQ. Trimming took off 4 bases at V and 1 base at J, with 18 bases between the two ends. The CDR3 loop spans 16 amino acids. Measured with immunoSEQ multiplex PCR; TCRdb has only the in-frame clones, and not every one. Of about 660,000 clones detected, around 87% appear once; the ten largest clones hold roughly 0.0087%. The same sample was also used in a study of human thymus T cells. Per that study: Biased V and J segment usage appeared in thymus and peripheral blood.

This chain links TRBV5-1 with TRBJ2-7; possible D gene TRBD2, 5 bases. Sequenced input: thymocytes. The TCR originated in a boy in the first two years of life with a congenital heart defect. CDR3 in amino acids: CASSPTEGLASYEQYF. CDR3 sequence (DNA): TGCGCCAGCAGCCCCACCGAGGGCCTAGCTTCCTACGAGCAGTACTTC.